The source of this T cell receptor (beta chain) is a study of T-cell memory formation after mild COVID-19. This clonotype turned up a few times. The CDR3 runs 14 residues. Trimming cost V 6 bases and J 4 bases; bases outside gene matches: 7. Using its own MiXCR run on the 5' RACE reads, TCRdb lists one record per CDR3 protein. The table lists under 450,000 distinct CDR3 sequences, 20% to 25% of them singletons. The TCR originated in a man aged 18 to 35 who had mild COVID-19 (a few samples of this study predate the infection). Cell type and time point are not known. The sequenced sample consisted of PBMCs or a T cell subset sorted from them (not recorded which). The chain couples TRBV12-3 or TRBV12-4 to TRBJ2-5; 8 bases fit TRBD1. CDR3 bases: TGTGCCAGCAGCCACCAGGGGGCAGGAGAGACCCAGTACTTC. Translating it yields CASSHQGAGETQYF.